These 30 T cell receptor beta chains were sequenced from one sample in a study of blood T cell repertoires in COVID-19. Profiling relied on immunoSEQ multiplex PCR, and the TCRdb table lists in-frame clones only, not all of them. Among about 54,000 clones listed, roughly 83% were seen once. The sequenced sample was peripheral blood. All receptors derive from a human donor in a cohort sampled during active COVID-19.

This chain joins TRBV11-2 and TRBJ1-2, with TRBD1 matching 9 bases. With V trimmed by 5 bases and J by 6 bases, 7 bases remained unmatched. The CDR3 consists of 14 residues. Germline CDR1 SGHAT, CDR2 FQNNGV. CDR3 loop: CASSPNTGGNGYTF. As DNA, the CDR3 is TGTGCCAGCAGCCCGAACACAGGGGGCAATGGCTACACCTTC. Drawing the rest from reference TRBV11-2 and TRBJ1-2, the complete variable domain is EAGVAQSPRYKIIEKRQSVAFWCNPISGHATLYWYQQILGQGPKLLIQFQNNGVVDDSQLPKDRFSAERLKGVDSTLKIQPAKLEDSAVYLCASSPNTGGNGYTFGSGTRLTVV.

This chain connects TRBV2 to TRBJ2-1; a possible D gene is TRBD2 (7 bases). Germline CDR1 is SNHLY and CDR2 is FYNNEI. V lost 6 bases, J lost 7 bases, and 22 bases lay in between. This CDR3 contains 16 residues. DNA of the CDR3: TGTGCCAGCAGGACGTCGTTGGGGGGGCACGGGAATGAGCAGTTCTTC. It translates to CASRTSLGGHGNEQFF.

V is TRBV6-6 and J is TRBJ1-4, with D tentatively TRBD1 (6 bases). V was cut by 6 bases and J by 8 bases, with 16 bases left in between. CDR1 MNHNY and CDR2 SVGAGI come from the germline V gene (reference sequence). CDR3 size: 14 residues. Here the CDR3 reads CASSPGGAGEKLFF. The CDR3 nucleotides read TGTGCCAGCAGCCCCGGGGGGGCAGGAGAAAAACTGTTTTTT.

The rearrangement links TRBV6-6 to TRBJ1-5; 12 bases line up with TRBD1. The germline gives CDR1 MNHNY, CDR2 SVGAGI (reference sequence). The J segment lost 6 bases and the V segment lost 2 bases, leaving 5 bases of the junction unmatched. This CDR3 has 16 residues. CDR3 sequence: CASSYGGQGAAQPQHF. CDR3 nucleotides: TGTGCCAGCAGTTACGGGGGACAGGGGGCAGCTCAGCCCCAGCATTTT.

This clone was counted between two and nine times. The rearrangement uses TRBV11-2 and TRBJ1-2; 9 positions match TRBD1. CDR3 length: 17 residues. Germline V gene sequence: CDR1 SGHAT, CDR2 FQNNGV. V dropped 1 base and J dropped 2; count of bases not matched to a gene: 8. The CDR3 DNA reads as TGTGCCAGCAGCTTAGGCGGGACAGGGATCGACAACTATGGCTACACCTTC. It translates to CASSLGGTGIDNYGYTF.

The chain is built from TRBV7-2 and TRBJ2-3, with 9 bases identical to TRBD2. J gave up 5 bases and V 10 bases, and 7 bases lay outside the gene matches. This CDR3 region has 13 residues. Germline CDR1 and CDR2: SGHTA and FQGNSA. The CDR3 sequence is CATGGGAGDTQYF. The CDR3 DNA is TGTGCCACCGGCGGGGGGGCTGGAGATACGCAGTATTTT. The variable domain in full, completed from reference TRBV7-2 and TRBJ2-3, reads GAGVSQSPSNKVTEKGKDVELRCDPISGHTALYWYRQSLGQGLEFLIYFQGNSAPDKSGLPSDRFSAERTGGSVSTLTIQRTQQEDSAVYLCATGGGAGDTQYFGPGTRLTVL.

The chain combines TRBV12-3 or TRBV12-4 with TRBJ1-2; possible D gene TRBD1, 6 bases. The CDR3 sequence is 13 residues long. Trimming pared 8 bases from V and 5 bases from J, leaving 15 bases between. CDR3 coding DNA: TGTGCCAGCGGGTCTACAGGGTTTTATGGCTACACCTTC. Protein: CASGSTGFYGYTF.

This chain connects TRBV5-1 to TRBJ1-2; the match to TRBD1 covers 7 bases. This CDR3 comprises 14 residues. The trim removed 3 bases at V and 6 bases at J, leaving 8 bases unmatched. The germline CDR1 and CDR2 sequences are SGHRS and YFSETQ. CDR3 amino acids: CASSWRGQGDGYTF. In DNA, the CDR3 is TGCGCCAGCAGCTGGAGGGGGCAAGGGGATGGCTACACCTTC. Complete variable domain (other parts from reference TRBV5-1 and TRBJ1-2): KAGVTQTPRYLIKTRGQQVTLSCSPISGHRSVSWYQQTPGQGLQFLFEYFSETQRNKGNFPGRFSGRQFSNSRSEMNVSTLELGDSALYLCASSWRGQGDGYTFGSGTRLTVV.

The V and J genes are TRBV11-2 and TRBJ2-5; D is possibly TRBD1 (6 bases). The ends were cut back, 5 bases at V and 2 bases at J, with 9 bases in the middle. The CDR3 runs 13 residues. Germline V gene data show CDR1 as SGHAT and CDR2 as FQNNGV. The CDR3 coding sequence is TGTGCCAGCAGCCCCGGGACACAAGAGACCCAGTACTTC. Protein sequence: CASSPGTQETQYF.

The rearrangement uses TRBV21-1 and TRBJ2-7; the table calls TRBD1, which could not be checked here. TRBV21-1 is classified as a pseudogene. CDR3 length: 13 amino acids. The CDR3 loop reads CASSQGKFYEQYF. CDR3 coding DNA: TGTGCCAGCAGTCAGGGAAAATTCTACGAGCAGTACTTC.

J is TRBJ2-3 and V is TRBV19, with a weak D call TRBD2 (8 bases). Trimming cost V 7 bases and J 2 bases, with 19 bases left between them. This CDR3 is built from 16 residues. CDR1 and CDR2 from the germline V gene are LNHDA and SQIVND (reference sequence). The CDR3, as DNA: TGTGCCAGTACCGAGACAGGGACTAGACTCACAGATACGCAGTATTTT. It is translated as CASTETGTRLTDTQYF.

The rearrangement links TRBV7-2 to TRBJ1-2; 8 nucleotides line up with TRBD1. Trimming cost V 3 bases and J 0 bases; bases outside gene matches: 6. CDR1 and CDR2 (germline): SGHTA, FQGNSA. The CDR3 totals 16 residues. CDR3 loop: CASSFTGGSANYGYTF. The CDR3 nucleotides read TGTGCCAGCAGCTTTACAGGGGGGTCGGCTAACTATGGCTACACCTTC. Complete variable domain (other parts from reference TRBV7-2 and TRBJ1-2): GAGVSQSPSNKVTEKGKDVELRCDPISGHTALYWYRQSLGQGLEFLIYFQGNSAPDKSGLPSDRFSAERTGGSVSTLTIQRTQQEDSAVYLCASSFTGGSANYGYTFGSGTRLTVV.

V usage is TRBV6-5 and J usage is TRBJ1-6, with D unclear. The V and J ends lost 6 bases and 11 bases respectively, with 14 bases between them. Looked up from germline, CDR1 is MNHEY and CDR2 is SVGAGI. The CDR3 runs to 13 residues. CDR3 nucleotides: TGTGCCAGCAGGCTTAAGGGAGGTACACCCCTCCACTTT. This translates into CASRLKGGTPLHF.

This clone was seen more than once but under ten times. The chain joins TRBV6-5 to TRBJ1-5; perhaps TRBD1 as D (6 bases). The CDR3 is 13 residues long. The germline gives CDR1 MNHEY, CDR2 SVGAGI. The ends were cut back, 5 bases at V and 2 bases at J, with 7 bases in the middle. As DNA, the CDR3 is TGTGCCAGCAGTAGGACAGGCAATCAGCCCCAGCATTTT. Encoded protein: CASSRTGNQPQHF.

The CDR3, as DNA: TGTGCCAGCAGCTTAGCGGGTAGGCAGGAGACCCAGTACTTC. Translated, it gives CASSLAGRQETQYF. V and J are TRBV11-3 and TRBJ2-5; D not resolved. With 1 base removed from V and 5 bases from J, the gap between germline ends came to 11 bases. This CDR3 region has 14 residues. CDR1 is SGHNT, CDR2 YENEEA, per germline. Full variable domain (remainder filled in from reference TRBV11-3 and TRBJ2-5): EAGVVQSPRYKIIEKKQPVAFWCNPISGHNTLYWYLQNLGQGPELLIRYENEEAVDDSQLPKDRFSAERLKGVDSTLKIQPAELGDSAVYLCASSLAGRQETQYFGPGTRLLVL.

The chain employs TRBV4-2 and TRBJ2-5, with 8 positions matching TRBD2. This CDR3 region has 16 residues. Per the germline V gene, CDR1 is LGHNA and CDR2 is YNFKEQ. Trimming cost V 0 bases and J 0 bases; bases outside gene matches: 3. The CDR3 sequence is CASSQDPGGNQETQYF. DNA of the CDR3: TGTGCCAGCAGCCAAGATCCGGGGGGGAACCAAGAGACCCAGTACTTC.

V gene TRBV11-2 combines with J gene TRBJ2-2; D is unresolved. Trimming shortened V by 4 bases and J by 4 bases, and 13 bases separated the two germline ends. The CDR3 extends over 15 amino acids. Looked up from germline, CDR1 is SGHAT and CDR2 is FQNNGV. This CDR3 is CASSSTNQITGELFF. DNA for the CDR3: TGTGCCAGCAGCTCAACCAACCAGATCACCGGGGAGCTGTTTTTT.

The chain couples TRBV18 to TRBJ2-7, with 8 positions matching TRBD2. In germline, CDR1 is KGHSH, CDR2 LQKENI. Trimming removed 3 bases from V and 2 bases from J; junction bases left unmatched: 6. This CDR3 contains 15 residues. The CDR3 nucleotides are TGTGCCAGCTCACCGAGCGGGGGAGGCACCTACGAGCAGTACTTC. Its protein is CASSPSGGGTYEQYF. Looking up the rest from reference TRBV18 and TRBJ2-7 gives the full variable domain: NAGVMQNPRHLVRRRGQEARLRCSPMKGHSHVYWYRQLPEEGLKFMVYLQKENIIDESGMPKERFSAEFPKEGPSILRIQQVVRGDSAAYFCASSPSGGGTYEQYFGPGTRLTVT.

This clone came up a few times. The chain recombines TRBV5-1 with TRBJ2-1; 8 positions match TRBD1. The CDR3 covers 16 residues. Germline-derived CDR1 and CDR2 are SGHRS and YFSETQ. V lost 2 bases to trimming and J lost 7 bases; unmatched junction nucleotides: 11. CDR3 sequence reads: CASSFIDRGFANEQFF. The CDR3 coding sequence is TGCGCCAGCAGCTTCATAGACAGGGGTTTCGCGAATGAGCAGTTCTTC. The full variable domain, completed using reference TRBV5-1 and TRBJ2-1, is KAGVTQTPRYLIKTRGQQVTLSCSPISGHRSVSWYQQTPGQGLQFLFEYFSETQRNKGNFPGRFSGRQFSNSRSEMNVSTLELGDSALYLCASSFIDRGFANEQFFGPGTRLTVL.

The CDR3 coding sequence is TGCGCCAGCAGCGTACGACAGGGGCGTCACGAGCAGTACTTC. This codes for CASSVRQGRHEQYF. The chain employs TRBV5-1 and TRBJ2-7; TRBD1 aligns across 8 bases. Germline values: CDR1 SGHRS, CDR2 YFSETQ. Losses at the gene ends were 4 bases for V and 5 bases for J; bases not matched to a gene: 8. CDR3 length equals 14 residues.

The rearrangement links TRBV5-1 to TRBJ2-3, with 13 positions matching TRBD2. This CDR3 has 17 amino acids. V dropped 6 bases and J dropped 0; count of bases not matched to a gene: 7. CDR1 and CDR2 (germline): SGHRS, YFSETQ. The DNA for the CDR3 is TGCGCCAGCATCTCGGGACTAGCGGGGCCTAGCACAGATACGCAGTATTTT. Amino acid sequence: CASISGLAGPSTDTQYF. Together with reference TRBV5-1 and TRBJ2-3, the CDR3 gives the full variable domain: KAGVTQTPRYLIKTRGQQVTLSCSPISGHRSVSWYQQTPGQGLQFLFEYFSETQRNKGNFPGRFSGRQFSNSRSEMNVSTLELGDSALYLCASISGLAGPSTDTQYFGPGTRLTVL.

This rearrangement joins TRBV6-6 to TRBJ2-7; D perhaps matches TRBD1 (5 bases). Germline CDR1 and CDR2: MNHNY and SVGAGI (reference sequence). The CDR3 extends over 15 amino acids. Deletions cut 6 bases from V and 1 base from J, with 16 bases between. The CDR3 coding sequence is TGTGCCAGCAGGGATAGACAGTTTTTATCCTACGAGCAGTACTTC. Protein: CASRDRQFLSYEQYF.

This clone was recorded once. CDR3 in amino acids: CAISDPGTGGNTEAFF. In nucleotides, the CDR3 is TGTGCCATCAGTGACCCTGGGACAGGGGGGAACACTGAAGCTTTCTTT. This chain uses TRBV10-3 with TRBJ1-1; TRBD1 aligns across 11 bases. Looked up from germline, CDR1 is ENHRY and CDR2 is SYGVKD. V dropped 3 bases and J dropped 1; count of bases not matched to a gene: 4. This CDR3 is built from 16 residues.

This chain uses TRBV20-1 with TRBJ2-1; a weak D match, TRBD2 (7 bases). V lost 3 bases to trimming and J lost 8 bases, with 17 bases between them. There are 14 residues in the CDR3. Germline loops: CDR1 DFQATT, CDR2 SNEGSKA (reference sequence). This CDR3 reads CSASRRGPGYEQFF. The DNA for the CDR3 is TGCAGTGCTAGTAGGCGGGGGCCAGGGTATGAGCAGTTCTTC.

The chain has TRBV4-1 and TRBJ2-5; the match to TRBD2 covers 8 bases. The germline gives CDR1 MGHRA, CDR2 YSYEKL. V lost 3 bases, J lost 5 bases, and 17 bases stayed unmatched. The CDR3 totals 18 residues. CDR3 protein: CASSQGGPAGVREETQYF. The CDR3 DNA sequence: TGCGCCAGCAGCCAGGGCGGTCCAGCGGGGGTTCGGGAGGAGACCCAGTACTTC.

This clone was counted only a few times. CDR3: CASSPSGTFSRMNTEAFF. The CDR3 region has the DNA TGTGCCAGCAGTCCCTCCGGGACATTTTCTAGAATGAACACTGAAGCTTTCTTT. The chain recombines TRBV6-6 with TRBJ1-1; TRBD1 might be the D (6 bases). This CDR3 spans 18 amino acids. Trimming removed 5 bases at V and 0 bases at J, with 22 bases between. Per germline, CDR1 MNHNY and CDR2 SVGAGI (reference sequence).

The rearrangement uses TRBV11-2 and TRBJ2-7, with 10 bases aligning to TRBD1. Looked up from germline, CDR1 is SGHAT and CDR2 is FQNNGV. The CDR3 extends over 16 amino acids. V trimming: 5 bases; J trimming: 5 bases; junction bases outside the gene matches: 12. CDR3 in DNA: TGTGCCAGCAGCCCAATACTCCGGGACAGGGGCCACGAGCAGTACTTC. Protein: CASSPILRDRGHEQYF.

The chain employs TRBV4-1 and TRBJ1-4; 7 positions agree with TRBD1. Trimming took 3 bases from V and 1 from J; bases not matched to a gene: 14. The CDR3 is 19 amino acids. The germline CDR1 and CDR2 sequences are MGHRA and YSYEKL. CDR3 amino acids: CASSQSMRQGGRTNEKLFF. For the CDR3, the DNA is TGCGCCAGCAGCCAGAGCATGAGACAGGGAGGAAGAACTAATGAAAAACTGTTTTTT.

The chain employs TRBV4-3 and TRBJ2-6; the match to TRBD1 covers 11 bases. The CDR3 runs 18 residues. The junction had 9 bases not matched to a gene; V was cut back by 4 bases and J by 4 bases. Germline-derived CDR1 and CDR2 are LGHNA and YSLEER. The CDR3 protein is CASSRLTGQGDGANVLTF. DNA of the CDR3: TGCGCCAGCAGCCGGCTGACGGGACAGGGGGACGGGGCCAACGTCCTGACTTTC.

The chain joins TRBV6-2 or TRBV6-3 to TRBJ1-1; a possible D gene is TRBD1 (5 bases). The CDR3 totals 14 residues. From germline, CDR1 is MNHEY and CDR2 SVGEGT. V was clipped by 4 bases and J by 4 bases, with 13 bases between them. CDR3 residues: CASSWFRETTEAFF. The CDR3 region has the DNA TGTGCCAGCAGTTGGTTCAGGGAAACCACTGAAGCTTTCTTT.